This T cell receptor (beta chain) was identified during a study of Tregs in tolerant kidney transplant recipients. Libraries were prepared by immunoSEQ multiplex PCR; TCRdb keeps only in-frame clonotypes and omits some of them. The sample lists some 66,000 clones, roughly 89% seen once, with approximately 11% in the top ten. V was cut by 4 bases and J by 0 bases, with 9 bases left in between. Germline CDR1 and CDR2: MNHEY and SMNVEV (reference sequence). The CDR3 consists of 14 residues. Overall study findings and caveats: Activated donor B cell expansion appeared to reveal the most relevant donor-specific TCRbeta repertoire. Nucleotide sequences could not be compared across some patients' samples due to primer changes.

On this clone itself: Its antigen is undetermined.

The gene calls are TRBV27 and TRBJ1-2; D remains unclear. The source of this sequence is a human donor who received a combined kidney and bone marrow transplant. The sample here was CD8+ T cells from blood, taken before the transplant. For the CDR3, the DNA is TGTGCCAGCAGTTCCGCTAGAGCTAACTATGGCTACACCTTC. This sequence encodes CASSSARANYGYTF.